This T cell receptor (beta chain) was retrieved from a study of cytomegalovirus exposure and HLA in healthy donors. The PCR employed 60 Vbeta primers together with 13 Jbeta primers. Some clones are missing from TCRdb's copy, which holds only in-frame ones; the method was immunoSEQ multiplex PCR. The table has 80,000 to 95,000 clones, approximately 89% seen once; the top ten hold 9% to 9.5%. This CDR3 spans 14 amino acids. V lost 6 bases to trimming and J lost 5 bases; unmatched junction nucleotides: 7. Germline CDR1 is ENHRY and CDR2 is SYGVKD. Note on this clone: The antigen is unknown.

Regarding the study as a whole: Rates of TCR association differed by HLA locus in a later analysis, with DRB1 highest and HLA-C lowest. When analyzed later, a missense DCLRE1C variant was found to be linked to TCR beta V- and J-gene trimming. Accurate predictions that matched the HLA-A and HLA-B alleles of most subjects were reportedly made from TCR beta sequences. Several top significant clusters appeared, in a later analysis, to be linked to common viral pathogens.

The TCR sequence derives from a man aged 30 to 39 in good health and CMV-seropositive. Source material: PBMCs. This rearrangement joins TRBV10-3 to TRBJ2-7; 10 nucleotides align to TRBD1. This CDR3 is CAIREGQGHHEQYF. The CDR3, as DNA: TGTGCCATCAGGGAGGGACAGGGGCATCACGAGCAGTACTTC.